The source of this T cell receptor beta chain is a study of tumor and adjacent non-tumor tissue in lung cancer. Study-level information: Aged roughly 30 to 85 years, patients included approximately 11 men and five or six women with stage I to III disease. General study findings and limits: Patients with more diverse tumor TCRs had worse survival. Tumor repertoires had a smaller top 100 clone share than normal lung.

A note on this clonotype: Its specificity is unknown. The junction departs from the called germline gene at one end, perhaps through a read error.

The template was RNA from unsorted bulk tissue. Germline CDR1 DFQATT, CDR2 SNEGSKA (reference sequence). The CDR3 is made up of 13 amino acids. A modified ARM-PCR protocol with three rounds of nested PCR amplified TCRbeta. TCRdb used MiXCR to reprocess the multiplex PCR reads, holding one entry per CDR3 protein. This table holds 200,000 to 250,000 distinct CDR3 sequences, 71% found once. This TCR derives from a man in his fifties or sixties with non-small cell lung cancer. The sequencing input was lung tumor tissue. The chain combines TRBV20-1 with TRBJ2-3; 7 bases match TRBD1. The CDR3 loop is CNAVQGRADTQYF. The CDR3 coding sequence is TGTAATGCTGTACAGGGGAGAGCAGATACACAGTATTTT.